This T cell receptor (beta chain) was retrieved from a study of T cells after yellow fever vaccination. Study-wide points: The secondary response peaked faster, at day 5 versus 15, but was weaker. It was a small share of clonotypes that appeared in both CD4 and CD8 compartments.

This clonotype was counted at least ten times. Its antigen is still unknown. For TCR, cDNA came from 5'RACE template switching, which added a universal primer site and UMIs. TCRdb re-derived calls from the 5' RACE reads in MiXCR, one entry per CDR3 protein. The sample lists 120,000 or so distinct CDR3 sequences; approximately 14% were seen once. The CDR3 is 17 amino acids. From germline, CDR1 is SGHVS and CDR2 FQNEAQ. V gave up 5 bases and J gave up 3 bases, with 21 bases separating them. The material sequenced was CD8+ T cells sorted from PBMCs, taken 5 days after the yellow fever booster vaccination. This chain uses TRBV7-8 with TRBJ2-3; D is ambiguous. The sequence derives from a man younger than 35 who received the YFV17D yellow fever vaccine. The DNA of the CDR3 is TGTGCCAGCAGCACGGCCGGGCCCTATAGTAGGACAGATACGCAGTATTTT. Protein product: CASSTAGPYSRTDTQYF.